These 16 T cell receptor beta chains were sequenced from one sample in a study of low-dose radiotherapy and immunotherapy resistance in tumors. Alpha- and beta-chain coverage of first-strand cDNA came from TRAV- and TRBV-specific primers. PCR amplification of the TCRs was performed with Phusion for 20 PCR cycles, and it relied on a constant-region primer together with a V-primer adapter. From the reads, TCRdb called clonotypes with MiXCR, one entry per CDR3 protein. The repertoire has some 38,000 distinct CDR3 sequences, less than 25% of them found once; the top ten carry 9.2%. Time point reported: after trial treatment. Treatment denoted: LDRT plus nivolumab, ipilimumab, low-dose cyclophosphamide and aspirin (RACIN trial). The source was PBMCs, collected after low-dose radiotherapy plus immunotherapy. All receptors derive from a female donor with ovarian cancer.

The chain links TRBV2 to TRBJ2-1, with 8 bases lining up with TRBD1. V lost 7 bases to trimming and J lost 8 bases; unmatched junction nucleotides: 13. The V gene's germline CDR1 is SNHLY and CDR2 FYNNEI. There are 15 residues in the CDR3. CDR3 sequence: CASKRARTGSDEQFF. The CDR3 DNA follows: TGTGCCAGCAAGAGAGCCCGGACAGGGAGCGATGAGCAGTTCTTC.

In the case of this clonotype: A far larger clone is a single base away, which makes a read error likely. The V gene is TRBV28, the J gene TRBJ1-5, with a tentative D call TRBD1 (6 bases). There are 14 residues in the CDR3. The V end was cut by 5 bases, the J end by 1 base, with 9 bases between. Germline V CDR1 and CDR2: MDHEN, SYDVKM. The CDR3 nucleotides read TGTGCCAGCAGTGATGGACAGAGCAATCAGCCCCAGCATTTT. The encoded protein is CASSDGQSNQPQHF.

The chain is built from TRBV6-5 and TRBJ2-7, with 10 bases identical to TRBD1. This CDR3 is 15 amino acids long. V lost 5 bases to trimming and J lost 3 bases; unmatched junction nucleotides: 7. The germline CDR1 and CDR2 sequences are MNHEY and SVGAGI. The CDR3 protein is CASSTGTGVVYEQYF. CDR3 sequence (DNA): TGTGCCAGCAGTACCGGGACAGGGGTTGTCTACGAGCAGTACTTC.

This clonotype showed up many times. This sequence joins TRBV19 and TRBJ1-1; D is undetermined. The CDR3 runs to 15 residues. CDR1 and CDR2 (germline): LNHDA, SQIVND (reference sequence). The germline V and J ends were trimmed by 0 bases and 2 bases, with 10 bases remaining between them. The CDR3 reads CASSIDRRGNTEAFF. DNA for the CDR3: TGTGCCAGTAGTATAGATCGGCGGGGAAACACTGAAGCTTTCTTT.

The chain joins TRBV3-1 to TRBJ2-3, with 7 bases lining up with TRBD2. Germline-derived CDR1 and CDR2 are LGHDT and YNNKEL (reference sequence). Losses at the gene ends were 1 base for V and 3 bases for J; bases not matched to a gene: 10. This CDR3 is 17 amino acids long. CDR3 DNA: TGTGCCAGCAGCCAAGGAGACAGCGGGGTGGGTACAGATACGCAGTATTTT. Protein: CASSQGDSGVGTDTQYF.

This clonotype was detected ten times or more. The V gene is TRBV28, the J gene TRBJ2-6, with D possibly matching TRBD2 (6 bases). Trimming took 9 bases from V and 4 from J, leaving 13 bases between them. CDR3 length equals 14 residues. Germline CDR1 MDHEN, CDR2 SYDVKM. The CDR3 loop reads CASGAGFGANVLTF. The CDR3 region has the DNA TGTGCCAGTGGGGCGGGGTTCGGGGCCAACGTCCTGACTTTC.

This clonotype was found many times. The V call is TRBV2, the J call TRBJ2-5; D unresolved. CDR1 is SNHLY, CDR2 FYNNEI, per germline. Trimming stripped 6 bases from V and 1 base from J, with 9 bases between. There are 13 residues in the CDR3. CDR3 coding DNA: TGTGCCAGCAGCCGCCAATCCCAAGAGACCCAGTACTTC. Protein: CASSRQSQETQYF.

This clonotype came up a few times. The CDR3 coding sequence is TGTGCCAGCTCACCCCCGGGGCCCCTCGGCACAGATACGCAGTATTTT. Its protein product is CASSPPGPLGTDTQYF. V usage is TRBV18 and J usage is TRBJ2-3; D might be TRBD1 or TRBD2, each matching 5 bases. V was shortened by 3 bases and J by 1 base, with 14 bases between the two germline ends. The germline V gene has CDR1 KGHSH and CDR2 LQKENI. The length of the CDR3 is 16 residues.

The sample holds many counts of this clonotype. The chain recombines TRBV27 with TRBJ1-5; 8 nucleotides line up with TRBD1. Germline assignment: CDR1 MNHEY and CDR2 SMNVEV (reference sequence). V was clipped by 5 bases and J by 7 bases; unmatched bases: 13. This CDR3 is 16 amino acids long. The CDR3 DNA is TGTGCCAGCAGTCCCCTCAGGGGGCGAGTGGGCCAGCCCCAGCATTTT. This translates into CASSPLRGRVGQPQHF.

This clonotype has ten or more counts. The chain employs TRBV20-1 and TRBJ2-6; D uncertain. Germline V gene lookup returns CDR1 DFQATT and CDR2 SNEGSKA (reference sequence). Trimming left V 6 bases short and J 0 bases short, with 12 bases between. The CDR3 extends over 15 amino acids. The CDR3, as DNA: TGCAGTGCCTTTCCTCGGTCCTCTGGGGCCAACGTCCTGACTTTC. This sequence encodes CSAFPRSSGANVLTF.

The CDR3 DNA is TGCGCCAGCAGCCAAGATAACAGCGGGATTACCTACGAGCAGTACTTC. Translated: CASSQDNSGITYEQYF. The V call is TRBV4-3, the J call TRBJ2-7; 7 positions match TRBD2. Trimming cost V 0 bases and J 2 bases; bases outside gene matches: 7. This CDR3 region has 16 residues. The germline gives CDR1 LGHNA, CDR2 YSLEER.

This clonotype was observed a few times. The V and J genes are TRBV2 and TRBJ2-6; unclear D gene. This CDR3 comprises 15 residues. The V end lost 5 bases, the J end lost 0 bases, and 8 bases lay between the germline ends. CDR1 is SNHLY and CDR2 is FYNNEI in the germline V gene. CDR3 amino acids: CASSTSLSGANVLTF. Here the CDR3 DNA reads TGTGCCAGCAGTACAAGTCTCTCTGGGGCCAACGTCCTGACTTTC.

This chain uses TRBV6-8 with TRBJ1-1; D ambiguous. Trimming removed 5 bases at V and 7 bases at J, with 14 bases between. The V gene's germline CDR1 is MNHGY and CDR2 SAAAGT. The CDR3 has 13 residues. The CDR3 spells CASSSRAAGEAFF. CDR3 in DNA: TGTGCCAGCAGTAGTCGGGCCGCCGGTGAAGCTTTCTTT.

This clonotype ranks as medium-sized (0.01 to 0.1%). Sequence at one end of the junction differs from germline and may be a read error. The chain joins TRBV6-5 to TRBJ1-1, with 8 bases that match TRBD1. Germline CDR1 MNHEY, CDR2 SVGAGI. The CDR3 is 14 residues long. In DNA form, the CDR3 reads TGCGCCAGCAGGGCGACAGGGGTGAACACTGAAGCTTTCTTT. It encodes CASRATGVNTEAFF.

This clonotype was observed at least ten times. The chain links TRBV12-5 to TRBJ2-2; D is tentatively TRBD1 or TRBD2 (6 bases each). V shed 4 bases and J shed 2 bases, with 20 bases lying between them. CDR1 is LGHNT and CDR2 is FRNRAP in the germline V gene. The CDR3 is 18 residues long. CDR3: CASGWPREGGANTGELFF. The CDR3 DNA reads as TGTGCTAGTGGTTGGCCCCGAGAGGGGGGCGCCAACACCGGGGAGCTGTTTTTT. Looking up the rest from reference TRBV12-5 and TRBJ2-2 gives the full variable domain: DARVTQTPRHKVTEMGQEVTMRCQPILGHNTVFWYRQTMMQGLELLAYFRNRAPLDDSGMPKDRFSAEMPDATLATLKIQPSEPRDSAVYFCASGWPREGGANTGELFFGEGSRLTVL.

This clonotype showed up many times. The genes are TRBV4-1 and TRBJ2-5; 7 bases align to TRBD1. After removal of 6 bases from V and 5 bases from J, the junction contained 12 bases not matched to a gene. This CDR3 region has 15 residues. Germline CDR1 reads MGHRA; CDR2 reads YSYEKL. CDR3: CASRNVGGAGETQYF. The CDR3 region has the DNA TGCGCCAGCAGGAACGTAGGGGGCGCCGGGGAGACCCAGTACTTC.